A selection of T cell receptor beta chains follows, all from one sample in a study of beta chain features in type 1 diabetes. Profiled with immunoSEQ multiplex PCR; TCRdb holds only in-frame clones, not every one. The sample comprises around 310,000 clones, approximately 11% of which are singletons, and 0.015% rests with the top ten. The sample was naive CD4+ T cells from blood. These receptors were taken from a woman in her thirties in good health. Each CDR3 is given with its conserved first and last residue. Fields, in order: J gene, clone size, V gene, CDR3 protein. Only some rows state a clone size, as once, few, many or a class for expanded clones.

>TRBJ2-1|few|TRBV5-4
CASSATGEGSNEQFF
>TRBJ2-3|few|TRBV9
CASSVTAGVVDTQYF
>TRBJ1-1|few|TRBV2
CASSGKADRHTEAFF
>TRBJ2-7|.|TRBV7-8
CASSLAVAGGAYEQYF
>TRBJ2-1|once|TRBV9
CASSVVAGERNEQFF
>TRBJ2-5|few|TRBV5-1
CASSLGLAGEETQYF
>TRBJ2-5|few|TRBV11-2
CASSPRDRGSETQYF
>TRBJ2-1|few|TRBV20-1
CSATDRIEQFF
>TRBJ2-7|few|TRBV28
CASSSAGTSSYEQYF
>TRBJ2-1|few|TRBV25-1
CASSLGGLAGYNEQFF
>TRBJ2-1|few|TRBV7-3
CASSSQGKPNSNEQFF
>TRBJ2-7|.|TRBV18
CASSPVSYEQYF
>TRBJ2-1|.|TRBV6-5
CASSQGLAIYNEQFF
>TRBJ2-7|.|TRBV29-1
CSGGELAGYEQYF
>TRBJ2-1|.|TRBV15
CATSRARVWSDEQFF
>TRBJ2-5|.|TRBV5-1
CASSLAGTGSETQYF
>TRBJ2-6|few|TRBV19
CASTAEGSGANVLTF
>TRBJ2-7|few|TRBV7-2
CASSLGGTSGSQQYF
>TRBJ2-5|few|TRBV7-2
CASRWTSGPTQETQYF
>TRBJ2-2|.|TRBV10-3
CAIRTGSAGELFF
>TRBJ2-3|few|TRBV7-9
CASSLDLAPGDTQYF
>TRBJ2-7|few|TRBV2
CASTREGGPYEQYF